The 20 T cell receptor beta chains reported below all come from one sample, sequenced in a study of Graves' ophthalmopathy and Graves' hyperthyroidism. RNA transcripts were the source from which TCR beta CDR3 regions were amplified. HTBI primers primed a first-round RT-PCR, and a second-round multiplex PCR followed. MiXCR, run by TCRdb on the multiplex PCR reads, gives a single entry per CDR3 protein. The repertoire has hundreds of thousands of distinct CDR3 sequences, roughly 21% of them found once; the top ten carry roughly 3%. Sequencing was done on a sample of peripheral blood. These receptors were taken from a woman aged 18-29 years with stable Graves' hyperthyroidism.

The table lists this clonotype with many counts. V and J are TRBV5-1 and TRBJ2-7; perhaps TRBD2 as D (6 bases). Germline V gene lookup returns CDR1 SGHRS and CDR2 YFSETQ. This CDR3 has 15 amino acids. V was trimmed by 4 bases and J by 3 bases, leaving 17 bases between them. CDR3 amino acids: CASSSTSTKHYEQYF. The CDR3 DNA follows: TGCGCCAGCAGCAGTACTAGCACAAAGCACTACGAGCAGTACTTC.

This chain uses TRBV6-1 with TRBJ1-2; D call uncertain. Trimming cost V 6 bases and J 7 bases, with 15 bases left between them. The CDR3 sequence is 13 residues long. CDR1 is MNHNS and CDR2 is SASEGT in the germline V gene. DNA of the CDR3: TGTGCCAGCAGCCTCGACCCGGTGGGTGGCTACACCTTC. This sequence encodes CASSLDPVGGYTF.

This clonotype was observed at least ten times. The chain is built from TRBV6-2 or TRBV6-3 and TRBJ1-5, with a weak D call TRBD1 (5 bases). This CDR3 is 15 amino acids long. The germline gives CDR1 MNHEY, CDR2 SVGEGT. V was trimmed by 7 bases and J by 8 bases, leaving 21 bases between them. The CDR3, as DNA: TGTGCCAGCACTACTTCGGGGGAGGGTTCGAAGCCCCAGCATTTT. This encodes CASTTSGEGSKPQHF.

Turning to this clonotype: The CDR3 carries no conserved terminal phenylalanine or tryptophan, so it likely arises from a read error. The DNA is left out, because the CDR3 cannot be placed on it with certainty; the CDR3 is given as TCRdb lists it. CDR3 residues: CASSTGLSVTNTEACL. The chain carries TRBV6-2 or TRBV6-3 and TRBJ1-1. CDR1 MNHEY and CDR2 SVGEGT come from the germline V gene. The CDR3 length equals 16 residues, ends included.

In its sample, this clonotype was seen many times. The chain joins TRBV29-1 to TRBJ2-7, with TRBD2 as a possible D gene (6 bases). V was shortened by 5 bases and J by 6 bases, with 14 bases between the two germline ends. Germline V gene sequence: CDR1 SQVTM, CDR2 ANQGSEA. This CDR3 is built from 12 residues. CDR3 coding DNA: TGCAGCGTTTCCGGGACTTCAGGCGAGCAGTACTTC. Residues: CSVSGTSGEQYF.

V and J are TRBV11-2 and TRBJ2-5, with D perhaps matching TRBD1 (6 bases). This CDR3 region has 14 residues. CDR1 is SGHAT and CDR2 is FQNNGV in the germline V gene. V lost 5 bases and J 5 bases, leaving 15 bases between the germline ends. The CDR3 DNA reads TGTGCCAGCAGCCATTCCAGGGGAAGGGAGACCCAGTACTTC. Protein: CASSHSRGRETQYF. Looking up the rest from reference TRBV11-2 and TRBJ2-5 gives the full variable domain: EAGVAQSPRYKIIEKRQSVAFWCNPISGHATLYWYQQILGQGPKLLIQFQNNGVVDDSQLPKDRFSAERLKGVDSTLKIQPAKLEDSAVYLCASSHSRGRETQYFGPGTRLLVL.

This clonotype occurred many times. The junction departs from germline at one end; a sequencing error may be responsible. The chain couples TRBV12-3 or TRBV12-4 to TRBJ2-5; D is possibly TRBD1 or TRBD2 (5 bases each). The CDR3 covers 14 residues. The CDR3 bases are TGTGTCAGCAGTTTTAGGGGAGTTGGAGAGACCCAGTACTTC. It yields the protein CVSSFRGVGETQYF.

This rearrangement joins TRBV4-1 to TRBJ2-5, with TRBD2 as a possible D gene (5 bases). CDR1 and CDR2 (germline): MGHRA, YSYEKL. The CDR3 loop spans 16 amino acids. Trimming stripped 4 bases from V and 4 bases from J, with 19 bases between. Here the CDR3 reads CASSPSGSVLLETQYF. The DNA for the CDR3 is TGCGCCAGCAGCCCTTCGGGGTCGGTGCTATTAGAGACCCAGTACTTC.

This clonotype was observed at least ten times. This rearrangement joins TRBV4-2 to TRBJ2-5; D is possibly TRBD2 (6 bases). The CDR3 has 15 amino acids. The germline gives CDR1 LGHNA, CDR2 YNFKEQ. Trimming stripped 1 base from V and 2 bases from J, with 11 bases between. CDR3 amino acids: CASSQGWTIQETQYF. As DNA, the CDR3 is TGTGCCAGCAGCCAAGGCTGGACTATTCAAGAGACCCAGTACTTC.

This chain uses TRBV11-2 with TRBJ2-7; 14 bases are shared with TRBD2. J lost 4 bases, V lost 3 bases, and 5 bases had no gene match. Germline V gene lookup returns CDR1 SGHAT and CDR2 FQNNGV. The CDR3 sequence is 16 residues long. The CDR3 loop is CASSFQRTSGGYEQYF. Here the CDR3 DNA reads TGTGCCAGCAGCTTTCAACGGACTAGCGGGGGGTACGAGCAGTACTTC.

V usage is TRBV20-1 and J usage is TRBJ1-2; D gene uncertain. CDR3 length: 11 amino acids. CDR1 and CDR2 (germline): DFQATT, SNEGSKA (reference sequence). The V and J ends lost 5 bases and 3 bases respectively, with 7 bases between them. Here the CDR3 reads CSAYKDYGYTF. The CDR3 DNA sequence: TGCAGTGCTTACAAAGACTATGGCTACACCTTC.

The gene calls are TRBV13 and TRBJ2-7; D possibly uses TRBD1 or TRBD2 (5 bases each). The CDR3 runs 14 residues. The ends were cut back, 2 bases at V and 6 bases at J, with 14 bases in the middle. CDR1 PRHDT and CDR2 FYEKMQ come from the germline V gene (reference sequence). The CDR3 reads CASSLRGRGVEQYF. The CDR3 coding sequence is TGTGCCAGCAGCTTAAGGGGTCGGGGCGTCGAGCAGTACTTC.

The table lists this clonotype with many counts. J is TRBJ1-2 and V is TRBV5-1; 10 bases are shared with TRBD1. V lost 1 base to trimming and J lost 0 bases; unmatched junction nucleotides: 6. Looked up from germline, CDR1 is SGHRS and CDR2 is YFSETQ. The CDR3 runs 17 residues. This CDR3 reads CASSLRDRGTANYGYTF. CDR3 bases: TGCGCCAGCAGCTTGAGGGACAGGGGAACCGCTAACTATGGCTACACCTTC.

This clonotype was counted at least ten times. The CDR3 here is CASSLGAGPGNIQYF. For the CDR3, the DNA is TGTGCCAGCAGTTTGGGTGCGGGCCCTGGAAACATTCAGTACTTC. This chain links TRBV28 with TRBJ2-4; possible D gene TRBD2, 5 bases. The CDR3 spans 15 residues. From germline, CDR1 is MDHEN and CDR2 SYDVKM. V was clipped by 3 bases and J by 6 bases, with 15 bases between them.

This clonotype was counted between two and nine times. V is TRBV28 and J is TRBJ2-7, with D perhaps TRBD1 (6 bases). Looked up from germline, CDR1 is MDHEN and CDR2 is SYDVKM. The V end was cut by 3 bases, the J end by 2 bases, with 17 bases between. This CDR3 is 16 amino acids long. The CDR3 protein is CASSLPLRQATYEQYF. The CDR3 nucleotides are TGTGCCAGCAGTTTGCCGTTGAGACAGGCGACCTACGAGCAGTACTTC.

This clonotype was picked up many times. This chain uses TRBV20-1 with TRBJ2-4; D gene ambiguous. The V end was cut by 4 bases, the J end by 2 bases, with 9 bases between. The germline V gene encodes CDR1 DFQATT and CDR2 SNEGSKA (reference sequence). CDR3 length: 13 amino acids. The CDR3 DNA reads as TGCAGTGCTACCGTTATTACCAAAAACATTCAGTACTTC. Translated, it gives CSATVITKNIQYF.

This clonotype has only a few counts. V is TRBV11-1 and J is TRBJ1-6; no firm D call. The length of the CDR3 is 13 residues. V was clipped by 5 bases and J by 11 bases, with 13 bases between them. Germline CDR1 SGHAT, CDR2 FQDESV (reference sequence). The CDR3 DNA reads TGTGCCAGCAGCCAACGGAGTTGGGCACCCCTCCACTTT. Translation gives CASSQRSWAPLHF.

In this sample, this clonotype turned up a few times. The chain uses TRBV19 and TRBJ1-5; D not certain. The CDR3 length is 15 residues. Trimming left V 6 bases short and J 0 bases short, with 12 bases between. In germline, CDR1 is LNHDA, CDR2 SQIVND (reference sequence). CDR3 sequence (DNA): TGTGCCAGTAGCCCACTCGAATATAGCAATCAGCCCCAGCATTTT. Translated: CASSPLEYSNQPQHF.

The rearrangement links TRBV7-8 to TRBJ1-5; D gene unclear. Germline V gene lookup returns CDR1 SGHVS and CDR2 FQNEAQ. Trimming cost V 3 bases and J 3 bases, with 15 bases left between them. The CDR3 contains 16 residues. This chain's CDR3 is CASSLWGQTLNQPQHF. CDR3 nucleotides: TGTGCCAGCAGCTTGTGGGGTCAAACGCTCAATCAGCCCCAGCATTTT.

This clonotype occurred many times. CDR3 nucleotides: TGTGCCAGCAGTTACCCTTTAGCGGGAGTCGGCAACATTCAGTACTTC. Its protein is CASSYPLAGVGNIQYF. The genes are TRBV6-5 and TRBJ2-4; 9 nucleotides agree with TRBD2. Per the germline V gene, CDR1 is MNHEY and CDR2 is SVGAGI. J lost 7 bases, V lost 2 bases, and 9 bases had no gene match. This CDR3 contains 16 residues.